Sequencing of this T cell receptor beta chain was carried out in a study of T cell changes during pregnancy in multiple sclerosis. Here immunoSEQ multiplex PCR was the method, and the copy in TCRdb shows in-frame clones only, minus some. This sample has just under 65,000 clones, with 91% found just once. The CDR3 is 14 amino acids. V was clipped by 6 bases and J by 0 bases, with 9 bases between them. CDR1 SNHLY and CDR2 FYNNEI come from the germline V gene. This chain links TRBV2 with TRBJ1-5; no firm D call. The source of this sequence is a female donor in good health, enrolled as a control in a pregnancy study. Specimen: peripheral blood, collected in the third trimester of pregnancy. This CDR3 reads CASRGAYSNQPQHF. The CDR3 DNA sequence: TGTGCCAGCAGGGGAGCTTATAGCAATCAGCCCCAGCATTTT.